This TCR beta chain was obtained from a study of T cell changes during pregnancy in multiple sclerosis. Clones were read by immunoSEQ multiplex PCR, and TCRdb kept only the in-frame ones, dropping some. Seen here are around 60,000 clones, 93% observed once, and the top ten hold approximately 0.35%. CDR3 length: 18 amino acids. V lost 2 bases and J lost 4; bases outside the gene matches: 13. Germline loops: CDR1 MDHEN, CDR2 SYDVKM. The sample was CD4+ T cells from peripheral blood mononuclear cells, taken before pregnancy. The sequence was collected from a female donor with multiple sclerosis, enrolled in a pregnancy study. The chain links TRBV28 to TRBJ2-5, with TRBD2 identical over 10 bases. DNA for the CDR3: TGTGCCAGCAGTTTAGGTTCAAGCGGGAGGGCCGCTGGAGAGACCCAGTACTTC. This gives the protein CASSLGSSGRAAGETQYF. The whole variable domain, filled in from reference TRBV28 and TRBJ2-5, reads DVKVTQSSRYLVKRTGEKVFLECVQDMDHENMFWYRQDPGLGLRLIYFSYDVKMKEKGDIPEGYSVSREKKERFSLILESASTNQTSMYLCASSLGSSGRAAGETQYFGPGTRLLVL.